These T cell receptor beta chains were read from a single sample in a study of T cell responses to AZD1222 COVID-19 vaccine. Clones were sequenced by immunoSEQ multiplex PCR, and TCRdb holds only the in-frame ones, with some missing. This table holds about 150,000 clones, 85% to 90% found once. The source was peripheral blood, collected 28 days after the second AZD1222 dose. The receptors here all came from an adult who received the AZD1222 COVID-19 vaccine. The CDR3 runs from the conserved cysteine through the conserved F or W. Each record gives: D gene, J gene, V gene, clone size, CDR3 DNA, CDR3 protein. D genes are given only for firm matches. Clone size appears in some rows only: once, few, many, or a class for an expanded clone.

D: -; J: TRBJ1-4; V: TRBV30; size: -; DNA: TGTGCCTGGAGCCCCCCCAGGGCCGCAGCGGAAAAACTGTTTTTT; CDR3: CAWSPPRAAAEKLFF
D: -; J: TRBJ2-1; V: TRBV27; size: -; DNA: TGTGCCAGCAGTTTATTCACGGGTCAGGCCTACAATGAGCAGTTCTTC; CDR3: CASSLFTGQAYNEQFF
D: TRBD2; J: TRBJ2-1; V: TRBV5-4; size: once; DNA: TGTGCCAGCAGCTTGGGAGGGACTAGCGGGAAGGATGAGCAGTTCTTC; CDR3: CASSLGGTSGKDEQFF
D: -; J: TRBJ1-5; V: TRBV28; size: -; DNA: TGTGCCAGCAGACCGCCCCCGGGGGGTCTTCGCCTGGATCAGCCCCAGCATTTT; CDR3: CASRPPPGGLRLDQPQHF
D: -; J: TRBJ2-1; V: TRBV5-6; size: -; DNA: TGTGCCAGCAACTTGGTGAATGAGCAGTTCTTC; CDR3: CASNLVNEQFF
D: -; J: TRBJ2-3; V: TRBV10-3; size: -; DNA: TGTGCCATCAGTGATGTAACTAGCGCCAGGGGAGCAGATACGCAGTATTTT; CDR3: CAISDVTSARGADTQYF
D: -; J: TRBJ1-5; V: TRBV5-6; size: once; DNA: TGTGCCAGCAGCTTGGGGGGGTATAGCAATCAGCCCCAGCATTTT; CDR3: CASSLGGYSNQPQHF
D: -; J: TRBJ1-3; V: TRBV19; size: -; DNA: TGTGCCACCCGATCTGGAAACACCATATATTTT; CDR3: CATRSGNTIYF
D: -; J: TRBJ2-7; V: TRBV27; size: -; DNA: TGTGCCAGCAGTTGGGTTGGAACAGACGAGCAGTACTTC; CDR3: CASSWVGTDEQYF
D: -; J: TRBJ1-5; V: TRBV5-4; size: few; DNA: TGTGCCAGCAGCTTGGGAGGGAGCAATCAGCCCCAGCATTTT; CDR3: CASSLGGSNQPQHF
D: TRBD2; J: TRBJ2-1; V: TRBV19; size: -; DNA: TGTGCCAGTACCGGGAGTGTGGGCGGGAGAACCGATGAGCAGTTCTTC; CDR3: CASTGSVGGRTDEQFF
D: TRBD2; J: TRBJ2-1; V: TRBV19; size: once; DNA: TGTGCCAGTAGTATGGGACTAGCGGACTACAATGAGCAGTTCTTC; CDR3: CASSMGLADYNEQFF
D: -; J: TRBJ1-4; V: TRBV28; size: once; DNA: TGTGCCAGCAGCTGGATGGAAAAACTGTTTTTT; CDR3: CASSWMEKLFF
D: TRBD2; J: TRBJ2-7; V: TRBV7-2; size: few; DNA: TGTGCCAGCAGCATGAGGACTAGCGGGAGGGAGAAGCAGTACTTC; CDR3: CASSMRTSGREKQYF
D: -; J: TRBJ1-5; V: TRBV5-1; size: once; DNA: TGCGCCAGCAGCCCAGGACTGCATAGCAATCAGCCCCAGCATTTT; CDR3: CASSPGLHSNQPQHF
D: -; J: TRBJ2-1; V: TRBV18; size: -; DNA: TGTGCCAGCTCACCGAACAGGGACTCCTACAATGAGCAGTTCTTC; CDR3: CASSPNRDSYNEQFF
D: TRBD1; J: TRBJ2-7; V: TRBV13; size: once; DNA: TGTGCCAGCAGCTTGACAGGGGGCCCCTCCTACGAGCAGTACTTC; CDR3: CASSLTGGPSYEQYF
D: TRBD2; J: TRBJ2-7; V: TRBV28; size: -; DNA: TGTGCCAGCAGTAGGACTAGCAGTGGCCACGAGCAGTACTTC; CDR3: CASSRTSSGHEQYF
D: -; J: TRBJ1-2; V: TRBV27; size: -; DNA: TGTGCCAGCAGTTTATCCCTTAATACGTGGGGCGAAGGCTACACCTTC; CDR3: CASSLSLNTWGEGYTF
D: TRBD2; J: TRBJ2-1; V: TRBV5-1; size: -; DNA: TGCGCCAGCAGCCCCCGACTAGCGGGAGCGAATGAGCAGTTCTTC; CDR3: CASSPRLAGANEQFF
D: TRBD1; J: TRBJ1-6; V: TRBV20-1; size: -; DNA: TGCAGTGCTAGTGCAGGGACAGCAGGGCATAATTCACCCCTCCACTTT; CDR3: CSASAGTAGHNSPLHF
D: -; J: TRBJ1-5; V: TRBV24-1; size: -; DNA: TGTGCCACCAGTGACGCGTCGGCCCGGCCTAATCAGCCCCAGCATTTT; CDR3: CATSDASARPNQPQHF
D: TRBD1; J: TRBJ2-7; V: TRBV7-8; size: -; DNA: TGTGCCAGCAGCTACCGGACAGGTGATAGCTACGAGCAGTACTTC; CDR3: CASSYRTGDSYEQYF
D: -; J: TRBJ2-7; V: TRBV11-1; size: few; DNA: TGTGCCAGCAGCCCGAACCCGCTTTACGAGCAGTACTTC; CDR3: CASSPNPLYEQYF
D: TRBD1; J: TRBJ1-1; V: TRBV30; size: -; DNA: TGTGCCTGGAGACAGGGGGCTGGAACTGAAGCTTTCTTT; CDR3: CAWRQGAGTEAFF
D: -; J: TRBJ1-1; V: TRBV6-6; size: -; DNA: TGTGCCAGCAGGGGGCGGGGGGACTGGCGGGGCACTGAAGCTTTCTTT; CDR3: CASRGRGDWRGTEAFF
D: TRBD1; J: TRBJ2-2; V: TRBV5-8; size: -; DNA: TGTGCCAGCAGCCCGGGACAGGTCGCCACCGGGGAGCTGTTTTTT; CDR3: CASSPGQVATGELFF
D: -; J: TRBJ1-1; V: TRBV5-1; size: few; DNA: TGCGCCAGCAGCTTCAACACGATGAACACTGAAGCTTTCTTT; CDR3: CASSFNTMNTEAFF
D: -; J: TRBJ2-7; V: TRBV28; size: -; DNA: TGTGCCAGCAGTTTAATACAGGGAAACAAACACGAGCAGTACTTC; CDR3: CASSLIQGNKHEQYF
D: -; J: TRBJ1-2; V: TRBV6-5; size: -; DNA: TGTGCCAGCAACAACAGAATTCCCCGCTATGGCTACACCTTC; CDR3: CASNNRIPRYGYTF
D: TRBD1; J: TRBJ1-5; V: TRBV28; size: once; DNA: TGTGCCAGCAGTTTAAGGCCAGGGGGCCTGGTTCAGCCCCAGCATTTT; CDR3: CASSLRPGGLVQPQHF
D: -; J: TRBJ2-2; V: TRBV2; size: -; DNA: TGTGCCAGCAGTGCGGGGAGTATCGGGGAGCTGTTTTTT; CDR3: CASSAGSIGELFF
D: TRBD1; J: TRBJ1-1; V: TRBV7-3; size: -; DNA: TGTGCCAGCAGTCATACAGGGGGGGAGTACACTGAAGCTTTCTTT; CDR3: CASSHTGGEYTEAFF
D: -; J: TRBJ1-1; V: TRBV28; size: -; DNA: TGTGCCATCCGGACGTCGAACACTGAAGCTTTCTTT; CDR3: CAIRTSNTEAFF
D: TRBD2; J: TRBJ2-1; V: TRBV3-1/TRBV3-2; size: -; DNA: TGTGCCAGCAGCCAGGGGACTAGCGGGCCAAGCTCCTACAATGAGCAGTTCTTC; CDR3: CASSQGTSGPSSYNEQFF
D: -; J: TRBJ2-3; V: TRBV10-3; size: -; DNA: TGTGCCATCAGTGCTCTCGATACGCAGTATTTT; CDR3: CAISALDTQYF
D: -; J: TRBJ1-3; V: TRBV5-8; size: -; DNA: TGTGCCAGCACCATTGTCGTCTCTATCTCTGGAAACACCATATATTTT; CDR3: CASTIVVSISGNTIYF
D: -; J: TRBJ1-5; V: TRBV7-8; size: -; DNA: TGTGCCAGCAGCTTCGCCTCCGGGGGGGGCGCATCCAATCAGCCCCAGCATTTT; CDR3: CASSFASGGGASNQPQHF
D: -; J: TRBJ1-2; V: TRBV18; size: -; DNA: TGTGCCAGCTCACCTATCACGATCCACTATGGCTACACCTTC; CDR3: CASSPITIHYGYTF
D: -; J: TRBJ1-1; V: TRBV7-3; size: -; DNA: TGTGCCAGCAGCTTAACTCGGACACATAACACTGAAGCTTTCTTT; CDR3: CASSLTRTHNTEAFF
D: -; J: TRBJ2-1; V: TRBV7-9; size: -; DNA: TGTGCCAGCAGTGCGAGGAGGCGGGTTTACAATGAGCAGTTCTTC; CDR3: CASSARRRVYNEQFF
D: -; J: TRBJ1-3; V: TRBV2; size: -; DNA: TGTGCCAGCAGTGGTGCTGGAAACACCATATATTTT; CDR3: CASSGAGNTIYF
D: TRBD2; J: TRBJ2-3; V: TRBV7-9; size: -; DNA: TGTGCCAGCACTAGCGGGAGCCCAGATACGCAGTATTTT; CDR3: CASTSGSPDTQYF
D: -; J: TRBJ1-2; V: TRBV9; size: -; DNA: TGTGCCAGCAGCGTTAGCCTGGGCGGAGGAGGCTACACCTTC; CDR3: CASSVSLGGGGYTF
D: -; J: TRBJ2-2; V: TRBV20-1; size: -; DNA: TGCAGTGCTAGTACCTTAGGCGGGGAGCTGTTTTTT; CDR3: CSASTLGGELFF